Below, 15 T cell receptor beta chains from the same sample are listed, as sequenced in a study of blood T cell repertoires in COVID-19. The protocol was immunoSEQ multiplex PCR, while the TCRdb copy is restricted to in-frame clones and leaves out a portion. The data hold about 670,000 clones, with 90% observed a single time. Source material: peripheral blood. These TCRs come from a woman aged 18 to 35 with acute or convalescent COVID-19.

V is TRBV7-9 and J is TRBJ1-1, with D uncertain. The CDR3 has 14 amino acids. Germline CDR1 reads SEHNR; CDR2 reads FQNEAQ (reference sequence). V was clipped by 3 bases and J by 2 bases, with 10 bases between them. This CDR3 is CASSFQAGNTEAFF. In DNA, the CDR3 is TGTGCCAGCAGCTTTCAGGCAGGCAACACTGAAGCTTTCTTT.

This clone was recorded only once. Written as DNA, the CDR3 is TGTGCCAGCAGCTTGGTTAGCGGACAGGCACTAGTTAACTATGGCTACACCTTC. The encoded protein is CASSLVSGQALVNYGYTF. V and J are TRBV5-5 and TRBJ1-2; 7 bases are shared with TRBD1. The CDR3 consists of 18 residues. Germline V lookup: CDR1 SGHKS, CDR2 YYEKEE (reference sequence). The V gene end was trimmed by 0 bases and the J gene end by 1 base; junction bases not matched to a gene: 12.

The gene calls are TRBV7-6 and TRBJ1-2; D is ambiguous. The length of the CDR3 is 16 residues. Germline CDR1 SGHVS, CDR2 FNYEAQ. Trimming left V 5 bases short and J 3 bases short, with 19 bases between. CDR3 sequence: CASSRIQQPVDYGYTF. DNA for the CDR3: TGTGCCAGCAGCCGTATCCAACAGCCGGTGGACTATGGCTACACCTTC.

The V gene is TRBV7-9, the J gene TRBJ2-2; 8 bases agree with TRBD2. Looked up from germline, CDR1 is SEHNR and CDR2 is FQNEAQ (reference sequence). The trim removed 6 bases at V and 0 bases at J, leaving 6 bases unmatched. This CDR3 comprises 16 residues. CDR3 sequence (DNA): TGTGCCAGCAGACCCGGGGGGGAGGCGAACACCGGGGAGCTGTTTTTT. It specifies CASRPGGEANTGELFF.

The V and J genes are TRBV5-1 and TRBJ1-1, with no clear D. The CDR3 has 14 residues. Trimming cost V 4 bases and J 4 bases, with 14 bases left between them. Per the germline V gene, CDR1 is SGHRS and CDR2 is YFSETQ. CDR3: CASSLGVLSTEAFF. The CDR3 DNA reads TGCGCCAGCAGCCTGGGAGTTTTGTCCACTGAAGCTTTCTTT. Full variable domain (rest looked up from reference TRBV5-1 and TRBJ1-1): KAGVTQTPRYLIKTRGQQVTLSCSPISGHRSVSWYQQTPGQGLQFLFEYFSETQRNKGNFPGRFSGRQFSNSRSEMNVSTLELGDSALYLCASSLGVLSTEAFFGQGTRLTVV.

This chain connects TRBV4-3 to TRBJ2-7; TRBD1 matches at 8 bases. Trimming took 2 bases from V and 4 from J; bases not matched to a gene: 10. Germline lookup yields CDR1 LGHNA and CDR2 YSLEER. The CDR3 is made up of 16 amino acids. CDR3 coding DNA: TGCGCCAGCAGCCAAAAGTCGCAGACAGGGGTGTACGAGCAGTACTTC. Protein sequence: CASSQKSQTGVYEQYF.

This chain connects TRBV19 to TRBJ1-2, with TRBD1 identical over 8 bases. The germline V gene has CDR1 LNHDA and CDR2 SQIVND (reference sequence). Unmatched junction bases numbered 8, after V lost 7 bases and J lost 4 bases. The CDR3 covers 14 residues. CDR3: CASTSRGPGYGYTF. CDR3 bases: TGTGCCAGTACCTCCAGGGGGCCAGGCTATGGCTACACCTTC.

The chain links TRBV2 to TRBJ2-5; possible D gene TRBD1, 5 bases. Germline CDR1 SNHLY, CDR2 FYNNEI. The CDR3 is 14 residues long. V was pared by 8 bases and J by 5 bases, with 18 bases between. CDR3 DNA: TGTGCCAGCCATTTACGAAGGGGAACGGAGACCCAGTACTTC. Its translation: CASHLRRGTETQYF. The whole variable domain, filled in from reference TRBV2 and TRBJ2-5, reads EPEVTQTPSHQVTQMGQEVILRCVPISNHLYFYWYRQILGQKVEFLVSFYNNEISEKSEIFDDQFSVERPDGSNFTLKIRSTKLEDSAMYFCASHLRRGTETQYFGPGTRLLVL.

This chain joins TRBV7-8 and TRBJ1-3, with D possibly matching TRBD1 (5 bases). Germline lookup yields CDR1 SGHVS and CDR2 FQNEAQ. Trimming removed 1 base at V and 0 bases at J, with 19 bases between. This CDR3 comprises 19 residues. In nucleotides, the CDR3 is TGTGCCAGCAGCTTAGTAGACAGCCGAGGTACAAGCTCTGGAAACACCATATATTTT. Protein product: CASSLVDSRGTSSGNTIYF.

The chain uses TRBV24-1 and TRBJ2-1, with D perhaps matching TRBD1 (5 bases). Germline loops: CDR1 KGHDR, CDR2 SFDVKD. CDR3 length: 15 residues. Trimming cost V 0 bases and J 4 bases, with 9 bases left between them. The CDR3: CATSDLGAAYNEQFF. In nucleotides, the CDR3 is TGTGCCACCAGTGATTTGGGGGCGGCGTACAATGAGCAGTTCTTC.

V is TRBV19 and J is TRBJ1-1; D might be TRBD1 (5 bases). The CDR3 totals 14 residues. V lost 6 bases to trimming and J lost 4 bases, with 15 bases between them. Germline assignment: CDR1 LNHDA and CDR2 SQIVND (reference sequence). The CDR3 DNA follows: TGTGCCAGTAGAATGGGGGGACTGGGCACTGAAGCTTTCTTT. It translates to CASRMGGLGTEAFF.

The chain uses TRBV19 and TRBJ1-5, with TRBD1 matching 8 bases. V shed 1 base, J shed 2 bases, and the junction held 4 bases outside the gene matches. Germline CDR1 reads LNHDA; CDR2 reads SQIVND (reference sequence). This CDR3 is 16 amino acids long. In nucleotides, the CDR3 is TGTGCCAGTAGTATAGTGGGGACAGGAGGCAATCAGCCCCAGCATTTT. This translates into CASSIVGTGGNQPQHF.

V and J are TRBV9 and TRBJ1-2, with D uncertain. This CDR3 has 11 residues. Germline CDR1 is SGDLS and CDR2 is YYNGEE. Trimming cost V 4 bases and J 6 bases, with 7 bases left between them. The CDR3 nucleotides read TGTGCCAGCAGCCCAGTCGATGGCTACACCTTC. This sequence encodes CASSPVDGYTF.

This clone was seen only once. The V call is TRBV19, the J call TRBJ2-3; tentatively, D is TRBD1 (5 bases). In germline, CDR1 is LNHDA, CDR2 SQIVND (reference sequence). This CDR3 has 15 amino acids. Trimming shortened V by 2 bases and J by 4 bases, and 13 bases separated the two germline ends. The CDR3 is CASSIRAGLSDTQYF. CDR3 DNA sequence: TGTGCCAGTAGTATACGGGCAGGGTTATCAGATACGCAGTATTTT.

This clone was detected only once. The chain uses TRBV27 and TRBJ1-6, with D unresolved. The CDR3 spans 15 residues. Germline V CDR1 and CDR2: MNHEY, SMNVEV (reference sequence). V lost 3 bases to trimming and J lost 10 bases, with 16 bases between them. The chain's CDR3 is CASSFFVSKNSPLHF. The DNA of the CDR3 is TGTGCCAGCAGTTTTTTTGTCAGTAAGAACTCACCCCTCCACTTT.